This TCR beta chain was found in a study of blood T cell repertoires in COVID-19. Study overall: Donors in the United States, Italy and Spain gave samples during acute or convalescent COVID-19. T cells, B-cell-depleted T cells, or PBMCs supplied cDNA or gDNA.

Trimming pared 1 base from V and 1 base from J, leaving 8 bases between. The CDR3 runs 13 residues. Germline values: CDR1 GTSNPN, CDR2 SVGIG (reference sequence). In the original analysis: By means of reference gene primer amplification, nucleated cell counts were estimated. Method: immunoSEQ multiplex PCR; TCRdb's copy keeps in-frame clones and lacks some. V, J and clone size were drawn from that table, and D and trimming were deduced from the DNA. The sample holds under 150,000 clones, approximately 90% seen once. The specimen was peripheral blood. The sequence was obtained from a woman between 70 and 85 years old who had recovered from COVID-19. V is TRBV30 and J is TRBJ2-7; tentative D call: TRBD1 (6 bases). The CDR3 nucleotides are TGTGCCTGGAGTGGTGGACAGTCCTACGAGCAGTACTTC. Translated: CAWSGGQSYEQYF.